Below, 21 T cell receptor beta chains from the same sample are listed, as sequenced in a study of T cell responses to AZD1222 COVID-19 vaccine. Clones were read by immunoSEQ multiplex PCR, and TCRdb kept only the in-frame ones, dropping some. The data show about 130,000 clones, more than 85% seen once. This material consisted of peripheral blood, taken on day 0 of AZD1222 vaccination. All receptors derive from an adult in good health.

This rearrangement joins TRBV7-2 to TRBJ2-1, with 8 bases matching TRBD2. The CDR3 runs 15 residues. The V segment lost 5 bases and the J segment 4 bases; nucleotides outside the gene matches: 7. Germline CDR1 is SGHTA and CDR2 is FQGNSA. CDR3: CASSVSGGNYNEQFF. CDR3 DNA sequence: TGTGCCAGCAGCGTCAGCGGGGGAAATTACAATGAGCAGTTCTTC.

The rearrangement uses TRBV19 and TRBJ1-1, with unresolved D. In germline, CDR1 is LNHDA, CDR2 SQIVND (reference sequence). The CDR3 sequence is 13 residues long. The V end lost 4 bases, the J end lost 5 bases, and 11 bases lay between the germline ends. The CDR3 loop reads CASSTWEVTEAFF. The CDR3 nucleotides are TGTGCCAGTAGTACCTGGGAGGTAACTGAAGCTTTCTTT.

CDR3 residues: CASSPHRWGSNYGYTF. For the CDR3, the DNA is TGTGCCAGCAGCCCCCACCGCTGGGGGAGTAACTATGGCTACACCTTC. The V and J genes are TRBV7-8 and TRBJ1-2; a weak D match, TRBD1 (5 bases). The CDR3 is 16 amino acids. Deletions cut 5 bases from V and 1 base from J, with 17 bases between. CDR1 and CDR2 (germline): SGHVS, FQNEAQ. Full variable domain (remainder filled in from reference TRBV7-8 and TRBJ1-2): GAGVSQSPRYKVAKRGQDVALRCDPISGHVSLFWYQQALGQGPEFLTYFQNEAQLDKSGLPSDRFFAERPEGSVSTLKIQRTQQEDSAVYLCASSPHRWGSNYGYTFGSGTRLTVV.

The rearrangement links TRBV5-3 to TRBJ2-1, with TRBD1 as a possible D gene (6 bases). TRBV5-3 is given ORF status, its function remaining uncertain. This CDR3 comprises 15 residues. V gave up 4 bases and J gave up 8 bases, with 19 bases separating them. CDR3 sequence reads: CARSGSGDFSHEQFF. The CDR3 DNA sequence: TGTGCCAGAAGCGGATCAGGGGATTTTTCACATGAGCAGTTCTTC.

The genes are TRBV12-5 and TRBJ2-7, with 13 bases fitting TRBD2. The CDR3 sequence is 16 residues long. With 3 bases clipped from V and 3 bases from J, the junction kept 5 bases outside the gene matches. Germline values: CDR1 LGHNT, CDR2 FRNRAP. The CDR3, as DNA: TGTGCTAGTGGTTTAGGACTAGCGGGGGCCCTCTACGAGCAGTACTTC. It encodes CASGLGLAGALYEQYF.

The rearrangement links TRBV6-5 to TRBJ2-2; 9 nucleotides match TRBD2. The CDR3 extends over 14 amino acids. V lost 5 bases and J lost 7; bases outside the gene matches: 5. Per germline, CDR1 MNHEY and CDR2 SVGAGI. The CDR3 region has the DNA TGTGCCAGCAGTAGAGCGGGGGGTTTCGGGGAGCTGTTTTTT. Translation: CASSRAGGFGELFF.

The rearrangement joins TRBV4-1 to TRBJ1-1, with 7 bases lining up with TRBD1. Germline V lookup: CDR1 MGHRA, CDR2 YSYEKL. The V and J ends lost 3 bases and 0 bases, in that order; junction bases with no gene match: 1. The CDR3 length is 14 residues. The CDR3 bases are TGCGCCAGCAGCCAGGGACAGTTGAACACTGAAGCTTTCTTT. Residues: CASSQGQLNTEAFF.

This chain joins TRBV14 and TRBJ2-7; 10 nucleotides align to TRBD1. This CDR3 spans 17 amino acids. Losses at the gene ends were 0 bases for V and 1 base for J; bases not matched to a gene: 6. Germline CDR1 reads SGHDN; CDR2 reads FVKESK. CDR3: CASSQDFRDRGSYEQYF. CDR3 nucleotide sequence: TGTGCCAGCAGCCAAGATTTCCGGGACAGGGGTTCCTACGAGCAGTACTTC.

J is TRBJ1-2 and V is TRBV5-4; tentative D call: TRBD1 (6 bases). CDR1 SGHNT and CDR2 YYREEE come from the germline V gene (reference sequence). The V end was cut by 2 bases, the J end by 4 bases, with 18 bases between. The CDR3 contains 16 residues. CDR3 region: CASSFGVRGGSYGYTF. Here the CDR3 DNA reads TGTGCCAGCAGCTTCGGAGTTAGGGGGGGCAGCTATGGCTACACCTTC.

J is TRBJ2-3 and V is TRBV5-1; D call uncertain. The V end was cut by 0 bases, the J end by 7 bases, with 15 bases between. Germline V gene sequence: CDR1 SGHRS, CDR2 YFSETQ. The CDR3 loop spans 15 amino acids. CDR3 protein: CASSLEAPRFYTQYF. The CDR3 DNA is TGCGCCAGCAGCTTGGAAGCTCCCCGGTTTTATACGCAGTATTTT.

The chain uses TRBV7-8 and TRBJ2-4; D may match TRBD1 or TRBD2 (7 bases each). The CDR3 length is 15 residues. Trimming shortened V by 4 bases and J by 8 bases, and 18 bases separated the two germline ends. The germline V gene encodes CDR1 SGHVS and CDR2 FQNEAQ. CDR3 DNA: TGTGCCAGCAGCTCCGGCAGGGGGGAGGGGGACATTCAGTACTTC. This encodes CASSSGRGEGDIQYF.

The V and J genes are TRBV6-2 or TRBV6-3 and TRBJ1-2; tentatively, D is TRBD1 (6 bases). V lost 0 bases and J 8 bases, leaving 13 bases between the germline ends. The CDR3 totals 14 residues. The germline V gene has CDR1 MNHEY and CDR2 SVGEGT. CDR3 DNA sequence: TGTGCCAGCAGTTACTCCCGGGGGGCGGACGGCTACACCTTC. The encoded protein is CASSYSRGADGYTF.

The rearrangement links TRBV5-6 to TRBJ2-5, with 8 bases fitting TRBD2. CDR3 length: 15 amino acids. V lost 0 bases to trimming and J lost 0 bases; unmatched junction nucleotides: 1. CDR1 and CDR2 (germline): SGHDT, YYEEEE. As DNA, the CDR3 is TGTGCCAGCAGCTTGGGACTAGCGAACCAAGAGACCCAGTACTTC. This gives the protein CASSLGLANQETQYF.

The V gene is TRBV7-6, the J gene TRBJ2-5, with D unresolved. This CDR3 spans 12 amino acids. The V and J ends lost 5 bases and 1 base respectively, with 5 bases between them. The germline V gene encodes CDR1 SGHVS and CDR2 FNYEAQ. For the CDR3, the DNA is TGTGCCAGCAGCCTCCTCCAAGAGACCCAGTACTTC. Amino acid sequence: CASSLLQETQYF.

This clone was picked up one time. The chain couples TRBV5-4 to TRBJ1-2; 8 bases agree with TRBD1. This CDR3 has 13 residues. Trimming removed 4 bases from V and 4 bases from J; junction bases left unmatched: 3. Germline V lookup: CDR1 SGHNT, CDR2 YYREEE (reference sequence). Written as DNA, the CDR3 is TGTGCCAGCAGCGCAGGACAGGGCTATGGCTACACCTTC. Translating gives CASSAGQGYGYTF.

Only one count was recorded for this clone. This chain joins TRBV9 and TRBJ2-3, with a tentative D call TRBD2 (5 bases). The germline CDR1 and CDR2 sequences are SGDLS and YYNGEE. The CDR3 covers 15 residues. V was cut by 4 bases and J by 2 bases, with 14 bases left in between. Here the CDR3 DNA reads TGTGCCAGCAGCCCCTGGGAACTAGACACAGATACGCAGTATTTT. It codes for CASSPWELDTDTQYF.

The rearrangement uses TRBV5-1 and TRBJ2-5; D uncertain. Germline loops: CDR1 SGHRS, CDR2 YFSETQ. This CDR3 comprises 13 residues. The germline V and J ends were trimmed by 3 bases and 2 bases, with 8 bases remaining between them. The CDR3 DNA sequence: TGCGCCAGCAGCTCGGACCAACAAGAGACCCAGTACTTC. It codes for CASSSDQQETQYF.

The rearrangement links TRBV30 to TRBJ1-6; 7 bases line up with TRBD1. The V segment lost 0 bases and the J segment 13 bases; nucleotides outside the gene matches: 3. CDR1 and CDR2 (germline): GTSNPN, SVGIG (reference sequence). CDR3 size: 12 residues. Here the CDR3 DNA reads TGTGCCTGGAGTGTAGGGGACAGTCCCCTCCACTTT. Translation gives CAWSVGDSPLHF.

CDR3 region: CASGPRGLWTEAFF. In DNA form, the CDR3 reads TGTGCTAGTGGTCCGAGGGGGCTGTGGACTGAAGCTTTCTTT. V and J are TRBV12-5 and TRBJ1-1, with 7 bases matching TRBD1. This CDR3 region has 14 residues. The V and J ends lost 5 bases and 5 bases, in that order; junction bases with no gene match: 8. Germline V gene data show CDR1 as LGHNT and CDR2 as FRNRAP.

V and J are TRBV3-1 (or the pseudogene TRBV3-2) and TRBJ1-1; D gene unclear. V was pared by 1 base and J by 2 bases, with 8 bases between. Germline V lookup: CDR1 LGHDT, CDR2 YNNKEL (reference sequence). The CDR3 runs 14 residues. CDR3 loop: CASSQGTANTEAFF. The DNA for the CDR3 is TGTGCCAGCAGCCAAGGAACAGCCAACACTGAAGCTTTCTTT.

The chain carries TRBV19 and TRBJ1-5; 7 bases align to TRBD1. CDR3 length equals 15 residues. Trimming cost V 3 bases and J 0 bases; bases outside gene matches: 2. Looked up from germline, CDR1 is LNHDA and CDR2 is SQIVND (reference sequence). Here the CDR3 reads CASSMTGFSNQPQHF. As DNA, the CDR3 is TGTGCCAGTAGTATGACAGGGTTTAGCAATCAGCCCCAGCATTTT.